This TCR beta chain was sequenced during a study of T cells after yellow fever vaccination. Study results and caveats: A weaker secondary response peaked on day 5, the primary on day 15.

In making TCR cDNA, 5'RACE template switching added a universal primer site and UMIs to it. From the 5' RACE reads, TCRdb called clonotypes with MiXCR, one entry per CDR3 protein. The table records more than 200,000 distinct CDR3 sequences, approximately 3.8% of them present only once. This clonotype occurred many times. The antigen is unknown. The CDR3 length is 15 residues. The ends were cut back, 1 base at V and 0 bases at J, with 6 bases in the middle. CDR1 SGHNT and CDR2 YENEEA come from the germline V gene. The sample was PBMCs, taken 15 days after the yellow fever booster vaccination. This clonotype was obtained from a man aged 18-30 years who received the YFV17D yellow fever vaccine. The V and J genes are TRBV11-3 and TRBJ2-2; no definite D call. The CDR3 DNA reads as TGTGCCAGCAGCTTAGTTAGAGCGAACACCGGGGAGCTGTTTTTT. Translation gives CASSLVRANTGELFF.